This passage covers 28 T cell receptor beta chains from one sample sequenced in a study of OX40 agonist ivuxolimab in advanced cancers. The method was immunoSEQ multiplex PCR; TCRdb's version includes in-frame clones alone and lacks a portion of them. Altogether about 160,000 clones are present, approximately 94% being singletons, with the ten largest covering around 0.28%. Sequencing was performed on CD4+ or CD8+ T cells sorted from blood, taken in a trial of the OX40 agonist ivuxolimab. All receptors come from an adult with an advanced solid tumor such as melanoma, head and neck, liver or kidney cancer.

This chain uses TRBV19 with TRBJ1-2; 10 nucleotides agree with TRBD1. Germline V gives CDR1 LNHDA, CDR2 SQIVND (reference sequence). With 7 bases clipped from V and 5 bases from J, the junction kept 7 bases outside the gene matches. There are 14 residues in the CDR3. CDR3 nucleotides: TGTGCCAGTACCTTCGGGACAGGGGCATATGGCTACACCTTC. Translation gives CASTFGTGAYGYTF.

In its sample, this clone was seen a few times. The chain recombines TRBV19 with TRBJ1-1; the D gene is possibly TRBD1 (6 bases). V gave up 4 bases and J gave up 4 bases, with 10 bases separating them. The CDR3 runs 13 residues. The V gene's germline CDR1 is LNHDA and CDR2 SQIVND (reference sequence). The CDR3 spells CASSKRGVTEAFF. DNA for the CDR3: TGTGCCAGTAGTAAGAGGGGGGTCACTGAAGCTTTCTTT.

This clone appeared a single time. The chain carries TRBV7-2 and TRBJ1-1; D is perhaps TRBD1 (5 bases). This CDR3 spans 14 amino acids. The V gene lost 3 bases and the J gene lost 3 bases, with 11 bases spanning the gap. Germline-derived CDR1 and CDR2 are SGHTA and FQGNSA. CDR3 residues: CASSFKGWDTEAFF. CDR3 in DNA: TGTGCCAGCAGCTTTAAGGGGTGGGACACTGAAGCTTTCTTT.

This sequence joins TRBV5-1 and TRBJ2-7; either TRBD1 or TRBD2 may fit D (6 bases each). From germline, CDR1 is SGHRS and CDR2 YFSETQ. Trimming took 0 bases from V and 3 from J, leaving 13 bases between them. This CDR3 region has 15 residues. CDR3 loop: CASSLDGGQIYEQYF. The CDR3, as DNA: TGCGCCAGCAGCTTGGATGGGGGGCAGATCTACGAGCAGTACTTC. Using reference TRBV5-1 and TRBJ2-7 for the parts outside the CDR3, the full variable domain is KAGVTQTPRYLIKTRGQQVTLSCSPISGHRSVSWYQQTPGQGLQFLFEYFSETQRNKGNFPGRFSGRQFSNSRSEMNVSTLELGDSALYLCASSLDGGQIYEQYFGPGTRLTVT.

J is TRBJ2-6 and V is TRBV7-9; 8 bases fit TRBD1. V dropped 2 bases and J dropped 3; count of bases not matched to a gene: 9. The CDR3 totals 18 residues. Per the germline V gene, CDR1 is SEHNR and CDR2 is FQNEAQ (reference sequence). The CDR3 coding sequence is TGTGCCAGCAGCTTATGGACAGGGTCCAACTTTGGGGCCAACGTCCTGACTTTC. It specifies CASSLWTGSNFGANVLTF.

The chain uses TRBV27 and TRBJ2-7; D not resolved. Trimming took 2 bases from V and 4 from J, leaving 12 bases between them. The V gene's germline CDR1 is MNHEY and CDR2 SMNVEV (reference sequence). The CDR3 runs 14 residues. CDR3 residues: CASSLLAPEYEQYF. As DNA, the CDR3 is TGTGCCAGCAGTTTACTTGCGCCCGAATACGAGCAGTACTTC.

The rearrangement links TRBV7-9 to TRBJ2-7; TRBD2 aligns across 12 bases. The CDR3 contains 14 residues. V dropped 5 bases and J dropped 2; count of bases not matched to a gene: 1. Germline V gene lookup returns CDR1 SEHNR and CDR2 FQNEAQ (reference sequence). The CDR3 nucleotides are TGTGCCAGCAGCCGGACTAGCGGGACCTACGAGCAGTACTTC. Translating gives CASSRTSGTYEQYF.

The chain has TRBV7-9 and TRBJ2-5; 7 bases align to TRBD1. CDR3 size: 14 residues. Germline-derived CDR1 and CDR2 are SEHNR and FQNEAQ (reference sequence). The trim removed 0 bases at V and 2 bases at J, leaving 0 bases unmatched. Written as DNA, the CDR3 is TGTGCCAGCAGCTTAGCGACAGGGCAAGAGACCCAGTACTTC. Amino acid sequence: CASSLATGQETQYF.

This chain links TRBV5-1 with TRBJ2-3; TRBD2 might be the D (5 bases). This CDR3 spans 14 amino acids. Trimming took 5 bases from V and 0 from J, leaving 10 bases between them. Germline V lookup: CDR1 SGHRS, CDR2 YFSETQ. CDR3 residues: CASRVDSSTDTQYF. Here the CDR3 DNA reads TGCGCCAGCAGGGTGGACTCGAGCACAGATACGCAGTATTTT.

The genes are TRBV18 and TRBJ2-1; D remains ambiguous. Trimming pared 8 bases from V and 9 bases from J, leaving 11 bases between. The germline gives CDR1 KGHSH, CDR2 LQKENI. This CDR3 has 11 amino acids. CDR3 bases: TGTGCCAGCCTCTCTACGGGTGAGCAGTTCTTC. Translating it yields CASLSTGEQFF.

CDR3 DNA: TGTGCCAGCAGCGCCCGAGGGGCCCTAGAAGCTTTCTTT. Its protein product is CASSARGALEAFF. The gene calls are TRBV21-1 and TRBJ1-1. TRBV21-1 is designated a pseudogene. The CDR3 consists of 13 residues.

This chain links TRBV7-3 with TRBJ1-1; tentatively, D is TRBD1 (5 bases). This CDR3 has 13 amino acids. V lost 5 bases to trimming and J lost 0 bases, with 7 bases between them. Germline CDR1 is SGHTA and CDR2 is FQGTGA. As DNA, the CDR3 is TGTGCCAGCAGCCAAGGGGTGAACACTGAAGCTTTCTTT. Translation gives CASSQGVNTEAFF. Supplemented by reference TRBV7-3 and TRBJ1-1, the full variable domain reads GAGVSQTPSNKVTEKGKYVELRCDPISGHTALYWYRQSLGQGPEFLIYFQGTGAADDSGLPNDRFFAVRPEGSVSTLKIQRTERGDSAVYLCASSQGVNTEAFFGQGTRLTVV.

The chain recombines TRBV7-8 with TRBJ1-4, with D maybe TRBD1 (5 bases). CDR3 length: 16 amino acids. Germline values: CDR1 SGHVS, CDR2 FQNEAQ. V lost 2 bases to trimming and J lost 4 bases, with 14 bases between them. In DNA form, the CDR3 reads TGTGCCAGCAGCTTAATTGGGGGGGGAGTTAATGAAAAACTGTTTTTT. Translated: CASSLIGGGVNEKLFF.

The chain combines TRBV15 with TRBJ2-5; D uncertain. Germline loops: CDR1 LNHNV, CDR2 YYDKDF (reference sequence). The CDR3 loop spans 14 amino acids. The V end lost 3 bases, the J end lost 4 bases, and 12 bases lay between the germline ends. The CDR3 sequence is CATSRPAQPETQYF. The CDR3 DNA follows: TGTGCCACCAGCAGGCCAGCCCAGCCAGAGACCCAGTACTTC.

This chain uses TRBV28 with TRBJ1-2; D uncertain. The V end lost 7 bases, the J end lost 0 bases, and 12 bases lay between the germline ends. Germline CDR1 reads MDHEN; CDR2 reads SYDVKM. CDR3 length: 14 amino acids. As DNA, the CDR3 is TGTGCCAGCACCCCGGCCAGTCCTAACTATGGCTACACCTTC. This codes for CASTPASPNYGYTF.

The gene calls are TRBV14 and TRBJ2-1; possibly TRBD2 for D (6 bases). There are 17 residues in the CDR3. In germline, CDR1 is SGHDN, CDR2 FVKESK. V shed 3 bases and J shed 9 bases, with 24 bases lying between them. CDR3 DNA: TGTGCCAGCAGCCATGCAACCTCTTACGGGAGTGAGCCTGAGCAGTTCTTC. Translating it yields CASSHATSYGSEPEQFF.

V is TRBV18 and J is TRBJ2-7; TRBD2 aligns across 8 bases. This CDR3 has 15 residues. J gave up 3 bases and V 4 bases, and 8 bases lay outside the gene matches. Germline lookup yields CDR1 KGHSH and CDR2 LQKENI. CDR3 DNA: TGTGCCAGCTCACTTGGTGCCGGGACTAGCTACGAGCAGTACTTC. Protein: CASSLGAGTSYEQYF.

This sequence joins TRBV18 and TRBJ1-4; D is uncertain. The CDR3 consists of 16 residues. Between the trimmed V and J ends, which lost 0 bases and 0 bases, there was a span of 8 bases. Germline V gene lookup returns CDR1 KGHSH and CDR2 LQKENI. The CDR3 spells CASSPPYSSTNEKLFF. The CDR3 DNA follows: TGTGCCAGCTCACCACCGTACAGCTCAACTAATGAAAAACTGTTTTTT.

The chain carries TRBV5-5 and TRBJ1-5, with TRBD1 as a possible D gene (6 bases). This CDR3 has 13 amino acids. Germline-derived CDR1 and CDR2 are SGHKS and YYEKEE (reference sequence). V lost 0 bases to trimming and J lost 7 bases, with 8 bases between them. The CDR3 bases are TGTGCCAGCAGCTTGGACAGGGAACAGCCCCAGCATTTT. This codes for CASSLDREQPQHF.

Only one count was recorded for this clone. The V call is TRBV7-2, the J call TRBJ2-7; 11 bases are a match to TRBD2. V shed 5 bases, J shed 3 bases, and the junction held 9 bases outside the gene matches. This CDR3 has 16 amino acids. In germline, CDR1 is SGHTA, CDR2 FQGNSA. The CDR3 DNA sequence: TGTGCCAGCAGCCCCTCCCTTACTAGCGGGAGCTACGAGCAGTACTTC. This codes for CASSPSLTSGSYEQYF.

The rearrangement links TRBV11-2 to TRBJ2-7; a possible D gene is TRBD1 (5 bases). The V end was cut by 5 bases, the J end by 2 bases, with 13 bases between. This CDR3 is built from 14 residues. CDR1 and CDR2 from the germline V gene are SGHAT and FQNNGV. DNA of the CDR3: TGTGCCAGCAGCCATTCGACAGAAGCCTACGAGCAGTACTTC. Translation gives CASSHSTEAYEQYF. The full variable domain, in which reference TRBV11-2 and TRBJ2-7 provide the parts outside the CDR3, is EAGVAQSPRYKIIEKRQSVAFWCNPISGHATLYWYQQILGQGPKLLIQFQNNGVVDDSQLPKDRFSAERLKGVDSTLKIQPAKLEDSAVYLCASSHSTEAYEQYFGPGTRLTVT.

The chain uses TRBV25-1 and TRBJ1-5, with TRBD1 identical over 9 bases. This CDR3 is built from 13 residues. Trimming at V came to 11 bases and at J to 5 bases, leaving 7 bases not matched to a gene. The germline V gene has CDR1 MGHDK and CDR2 SYGVNS. The CDR3 sequence: CALGRDRDQPQHF. The CDR3 DNA sequence: TGTGCCTTAGGGAGGGACAGGGATCAGCCCCAGCATTTT.

The chain links TRBV4-2 to TRBJ2-5; D gene unclear. Per the germline V gene, CDR1 is LGHNA and CDR2 is YNFKEQ. V was cut by 1 base and J by 5 bases, with 5 bases left in between. The CDR3 length is 12 residues. The CDR3 loop reads CASSQGGETQYF. The CDR3, as DNA: TGTGCCAGCAGCCAAGGTGGGGAGACCCAGTACTTC.

The CDR3 loop reads CASSAGTGREYEQYF. The CDR3, as DNA: TGTGCCAGCAGCGCCGGGACAGGGAGAGAGTACGAGCAGTACTTC. The J gene is TRBJ2-7, the V gene TRBV7-2; TRBD1 agrees at 9 bases. Trimming took 5 bases from V and 4 from J; bases not matched to a gene: 9. CDR3 length: 15 amino acids. Germline V gene lookup returns CDR1 SGHTA and CDR2 FQGNSA.

This chain connects TRBV18 to TRBJ1-5; TRBD1 matches at 9 bases. The CDR3 totals 18 residues. The germline gives CDR1 KGHSH, CDR2 LQKENI. The V and J ends lost 2 bases and 2 bases, in that order; junction bases with no gene match: 10. This CDR3 is CASSPNTPGQGGNQPQHF. CDR3 coding DNA: TGTGCCAGCTCACCAAATACTCCGGGACAGGGTGGCAATCAGCCCCAGCATTTT.

This chain links TRBV7-6 with TRBJ1-3; D uncertain. Trimming removed 0 bases at V and 4 bases at J, with 4 bases between. This CDR3 contains 13 residues. Germline V gene data show CDR1 as SGHVS and CDR2 as FNYEAQ. CDR3 in amino acids: CASSLAGGNTIYF. CDR3 coding DNA: TGTGCCAGCAGCTTAGCGGGAGGAAACACCATATATTTT. Filled out from reference TRBV7-6 and TRBJ1-3, the complete variable domain reads GAGVSQSPRYKVTKRGQDVALRCDPISGHVSLYWYRQALGQGPEFLTYFNYEAQQDKSGLPNDRFSAERPEGSISTLTIQRTEQRDSAMYRCASSLAGGNTIYFGEGSWLTVV.

The chain uses TRBV5-8 and TRBJ2-3; D could derive from TRBD1 or TRBD2 (5 bases each). The CDR3 runs to 15 residues. V was trimmed by 1 base and J by 2 bases, leaving 11 bases between them. Germline-derived CDR1 and CDR2 are SGHTS and YDEGEE. The CDR3 here is CASSLRGADTDTQYF. DNA of the CDR3: TGTGCCAGCAGCTTGAGAGGGGCCGACACAGATACGCAGTATTTT.

This clone has just one count. The chain couples TRBV28 to TRBJ2-3; D unresolved. The V end lost 5 bases, the J end lost 2 bases, and 5 bases lay between the germline ends. This CDR3 region has 12 residues. Germline CDR1 and CDR2: MDHEN and SYDVKM. In DNA, the CDR3 is TGTGCCAGCAGTGGTAACACAGATACGCAGTATTTT. Amino acid sequence: CASSGNTDTQYF.